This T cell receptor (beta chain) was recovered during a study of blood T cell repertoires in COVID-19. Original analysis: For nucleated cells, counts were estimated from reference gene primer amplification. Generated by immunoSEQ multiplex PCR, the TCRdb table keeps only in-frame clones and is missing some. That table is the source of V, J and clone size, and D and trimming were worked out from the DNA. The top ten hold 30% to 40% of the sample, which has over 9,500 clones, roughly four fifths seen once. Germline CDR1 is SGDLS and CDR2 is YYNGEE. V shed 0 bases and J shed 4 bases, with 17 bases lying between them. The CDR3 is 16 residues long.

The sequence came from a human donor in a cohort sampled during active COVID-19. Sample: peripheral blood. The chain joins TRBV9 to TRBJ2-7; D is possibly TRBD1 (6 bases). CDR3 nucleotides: TGTGCCAGCAGCGTAGCCGCGTCGGGACATCAATACGAGCAGTACTTC. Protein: CASSVAASGHQYEQYF.